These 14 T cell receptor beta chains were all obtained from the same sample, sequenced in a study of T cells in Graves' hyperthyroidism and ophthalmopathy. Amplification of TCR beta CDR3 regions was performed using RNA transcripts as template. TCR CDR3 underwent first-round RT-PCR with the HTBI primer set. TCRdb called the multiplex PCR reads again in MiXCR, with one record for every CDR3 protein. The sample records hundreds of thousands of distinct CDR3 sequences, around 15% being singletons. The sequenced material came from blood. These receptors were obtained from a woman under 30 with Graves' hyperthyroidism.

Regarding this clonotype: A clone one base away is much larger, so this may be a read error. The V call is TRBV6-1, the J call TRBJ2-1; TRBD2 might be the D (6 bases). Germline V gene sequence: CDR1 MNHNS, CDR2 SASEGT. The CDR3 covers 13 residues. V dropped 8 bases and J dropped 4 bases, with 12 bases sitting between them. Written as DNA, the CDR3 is TGTGCCAGCGGAGGGACTCCTTACAATGAGCAGTTCTTC. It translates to CASGGTPYNEQFF.

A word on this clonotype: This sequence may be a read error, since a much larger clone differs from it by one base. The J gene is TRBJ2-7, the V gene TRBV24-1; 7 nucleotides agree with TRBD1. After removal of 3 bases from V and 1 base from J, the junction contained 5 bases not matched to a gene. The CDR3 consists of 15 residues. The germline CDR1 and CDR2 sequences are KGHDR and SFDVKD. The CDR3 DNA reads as TGTGCCACCAGTGATCCCGGGACAGCTTCCTACGAGCAGTACTTC. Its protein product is CATSDPGTASYEQYF.

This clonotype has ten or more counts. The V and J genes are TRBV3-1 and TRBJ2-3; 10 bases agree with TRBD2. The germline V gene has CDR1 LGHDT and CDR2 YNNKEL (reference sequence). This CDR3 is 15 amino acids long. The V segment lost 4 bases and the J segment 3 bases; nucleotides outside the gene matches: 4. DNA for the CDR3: TGTGCCAGCAGCCCAGCGGGAGGGCGTACAGATACGCAGTATTTT. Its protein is CASSPAGGRTDTQYF.

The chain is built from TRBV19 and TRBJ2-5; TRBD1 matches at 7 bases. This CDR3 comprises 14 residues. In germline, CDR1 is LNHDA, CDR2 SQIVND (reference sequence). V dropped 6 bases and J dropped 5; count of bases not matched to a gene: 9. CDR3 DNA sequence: TGTGCCAGTAGCAGGGGACAGAGTGGGGAGACCCAGTACTTC. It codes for CASSRGQSGETQYF.

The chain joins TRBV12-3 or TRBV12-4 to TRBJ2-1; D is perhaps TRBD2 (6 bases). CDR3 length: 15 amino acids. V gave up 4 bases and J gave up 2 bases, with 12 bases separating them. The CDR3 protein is CASSWGRRAYNEQFF. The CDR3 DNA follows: TGTGCCAGCAGTTGGGGACGGAGGGCCTACAATGAGCAGTTCTTC.

DNA for the CDR3: TGCAGTGCTAGAGATACGGGAGAGGGGGGGAGCACAGATACGCAGTATTTT. Its translation is CSARDTGEGGSTDTQYF. The chain carries TRBV20-1 and TRBJ2-3; D perhaps matches TRBD2 (7 bases). V was trimmed by 0 bases and J by 0 bases, leaving 16 bases between them. The CDR3 covers 17 residues. Germline loops: CDR1 DFQATT, CDR2 SNEGSKA (reference sequence).

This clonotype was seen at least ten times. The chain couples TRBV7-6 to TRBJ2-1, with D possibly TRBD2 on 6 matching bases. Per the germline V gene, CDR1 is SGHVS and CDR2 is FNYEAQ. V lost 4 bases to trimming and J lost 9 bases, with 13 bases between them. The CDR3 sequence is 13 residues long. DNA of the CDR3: TGTGCCAGCAGCTCCACGGGACTGGGTGAGCAGTTCTTC. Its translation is CASSSTGLGEQFF.

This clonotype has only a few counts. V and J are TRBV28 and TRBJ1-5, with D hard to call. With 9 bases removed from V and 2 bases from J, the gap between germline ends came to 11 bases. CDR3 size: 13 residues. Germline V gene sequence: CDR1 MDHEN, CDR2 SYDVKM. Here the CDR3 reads CAREKGRNQPQHF. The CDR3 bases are TGTGCCAGGGAGAAAGGACGCAATCAGCCCCAGCATTTT.

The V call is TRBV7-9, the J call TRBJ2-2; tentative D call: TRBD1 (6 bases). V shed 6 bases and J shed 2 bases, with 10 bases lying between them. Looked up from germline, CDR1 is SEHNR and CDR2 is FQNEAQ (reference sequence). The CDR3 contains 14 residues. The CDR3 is CASRQGLNTGELFF. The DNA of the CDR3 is TGTGCCAGCAGACAGGGCCTCAACACCGGGGAGCTGTTTTTT.

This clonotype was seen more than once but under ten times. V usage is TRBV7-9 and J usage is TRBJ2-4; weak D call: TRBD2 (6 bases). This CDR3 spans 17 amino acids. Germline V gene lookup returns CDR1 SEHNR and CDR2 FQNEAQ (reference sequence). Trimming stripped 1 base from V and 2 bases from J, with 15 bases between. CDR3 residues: CASSLGIGGWPKNIQYF. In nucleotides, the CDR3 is TGTGCCAGCAGCTTAGGGATCGGGGGTTGGCCCAAAAACATTCAGTACTTC. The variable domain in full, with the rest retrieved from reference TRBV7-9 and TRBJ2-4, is DTGVSQNPRHKITKRGQNVTFRCDPISEHNRLYWYRQTLGQGPEFLTYFQNEAQLEKSRLLSDRFSAERPKGSFSTLEIQRTEQGDSAMYLCASSLGIGGWPKNIQYFGAGTRLSVL.

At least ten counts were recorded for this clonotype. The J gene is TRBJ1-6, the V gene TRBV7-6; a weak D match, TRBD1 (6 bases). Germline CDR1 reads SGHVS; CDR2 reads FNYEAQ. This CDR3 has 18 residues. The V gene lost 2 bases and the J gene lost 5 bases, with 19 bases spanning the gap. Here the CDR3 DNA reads TGTGCCAGCAGCTTACGACCTCCTTTAGGGGGAGATAATTCACCCCTCCACTTT. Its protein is CASSLRPPLGGDNSPLHF.

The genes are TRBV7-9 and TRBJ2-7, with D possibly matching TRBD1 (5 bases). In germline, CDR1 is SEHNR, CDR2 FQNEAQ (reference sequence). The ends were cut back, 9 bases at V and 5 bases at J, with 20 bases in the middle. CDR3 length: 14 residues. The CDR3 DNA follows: TGTGCCAGTTTCTTCGACAGTTCTGAGAACGAGCAGTACTTC. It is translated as CASFFDSSENEQYF.

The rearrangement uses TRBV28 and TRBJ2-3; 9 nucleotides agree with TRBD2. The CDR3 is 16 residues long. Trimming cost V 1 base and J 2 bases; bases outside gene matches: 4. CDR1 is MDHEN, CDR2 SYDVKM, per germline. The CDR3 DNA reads TGTGCCAGCAGTTTATCGGGCGGGGGGGACACAGATACGCAGTATTTT. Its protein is CASSLSGGGDTDTQYF.

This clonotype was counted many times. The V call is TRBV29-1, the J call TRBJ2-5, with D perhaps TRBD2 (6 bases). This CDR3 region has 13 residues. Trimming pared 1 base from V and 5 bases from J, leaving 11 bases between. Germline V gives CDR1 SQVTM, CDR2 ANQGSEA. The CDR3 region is CSVEGRVGETQYF. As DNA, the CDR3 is TGCAGCGTTGAAGGGAGGGTAGGGGAGACCCAGTACTTC.